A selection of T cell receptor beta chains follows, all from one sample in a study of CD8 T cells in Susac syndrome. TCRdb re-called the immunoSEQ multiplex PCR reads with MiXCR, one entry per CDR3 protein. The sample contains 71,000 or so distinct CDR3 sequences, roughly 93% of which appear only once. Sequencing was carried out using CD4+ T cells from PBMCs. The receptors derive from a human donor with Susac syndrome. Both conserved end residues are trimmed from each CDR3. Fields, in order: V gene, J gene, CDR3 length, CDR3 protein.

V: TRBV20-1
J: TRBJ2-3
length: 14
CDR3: SARDFLELGTDTQY

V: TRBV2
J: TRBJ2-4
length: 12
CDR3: ARSTPGQQNIQY

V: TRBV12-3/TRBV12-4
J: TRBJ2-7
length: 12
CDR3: ASSVRTVRGEQY

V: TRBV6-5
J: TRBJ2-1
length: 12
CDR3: ASRPDRGPNEQF

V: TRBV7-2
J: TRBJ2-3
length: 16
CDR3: ASSLGQAGGPSTDTQY

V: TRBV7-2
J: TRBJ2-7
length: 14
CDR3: ASSPNPGTVSYEQY

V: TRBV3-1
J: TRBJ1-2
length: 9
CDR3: ASSLNEGYT

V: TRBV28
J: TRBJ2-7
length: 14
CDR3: ASSTSGTGLRNEQY

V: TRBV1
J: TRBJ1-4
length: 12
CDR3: TSSLRDTNEKLF

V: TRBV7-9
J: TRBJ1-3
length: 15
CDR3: ASSLVVGLRSGNTIY

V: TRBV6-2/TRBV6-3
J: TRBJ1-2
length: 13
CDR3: ASSQQISGGYGYT

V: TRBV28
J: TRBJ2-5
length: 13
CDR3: ASSSTGPRGETQY

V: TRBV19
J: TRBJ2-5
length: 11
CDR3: ASSIDSLETQY

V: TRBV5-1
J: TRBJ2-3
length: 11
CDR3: ASSRDRLDTQY

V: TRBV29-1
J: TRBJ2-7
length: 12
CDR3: TSKGGSLAYEQY

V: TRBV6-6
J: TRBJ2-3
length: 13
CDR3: ASRIQGGGTDTQY

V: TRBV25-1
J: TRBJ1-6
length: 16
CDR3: ASSESAGTGYGNSPLH

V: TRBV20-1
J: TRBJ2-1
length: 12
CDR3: SARAGGPSNEQF

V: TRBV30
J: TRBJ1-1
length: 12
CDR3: AWQKRARDTEAF

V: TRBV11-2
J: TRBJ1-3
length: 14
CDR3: ASSLTGTVNGNTIY

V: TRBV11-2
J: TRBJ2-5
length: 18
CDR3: ASSLEGHQRGAPFQETQY

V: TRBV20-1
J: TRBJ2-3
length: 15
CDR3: SARAPSGAFGTDTQY

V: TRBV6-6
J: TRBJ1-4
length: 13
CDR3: ASCLTGRANEKLF

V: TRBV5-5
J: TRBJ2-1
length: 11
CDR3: ASSLTGINEQF

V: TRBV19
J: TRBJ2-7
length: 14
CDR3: ASSPGLRDRAYEQY

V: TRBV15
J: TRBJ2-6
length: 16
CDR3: ATKYAGGPYSGANVLT

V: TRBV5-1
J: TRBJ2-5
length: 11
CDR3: ASSFNRGETQY

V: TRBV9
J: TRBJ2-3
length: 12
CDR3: ASSPRTGEDTQY

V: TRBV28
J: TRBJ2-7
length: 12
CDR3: ASSLGSRPYEQY

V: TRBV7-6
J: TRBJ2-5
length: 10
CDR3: ASRAPQETQY

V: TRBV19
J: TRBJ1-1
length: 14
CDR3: ASSLQGYIVNTEAF

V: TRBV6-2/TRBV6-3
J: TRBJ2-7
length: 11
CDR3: AVGRLGTYEQY